This T cell receptor beta chain was obtained from a study of neoadjuvant anti-PD-1 for oral cavity cancer. The overall study: Patients without progression received a fourth nivolumab dose around day 43, then surgical resection on days 50-56.

Patients were newly diagnosed with stage II-IVA oral cavity squamous cell carcinoma without prior systemic or radiation treatment. The patients had HPV-negative, locally advanced oral cavity squamous cell carcinoma. Clones were read by immunoSEQ multiplex PCR, and TCRdb kept only the in-frame ones, dropping some. The sample lists about 14,000 clones, 71% occurring once. V dropped 4 bases and J dropped 5 bases, with 21 bases sitting between them. The CDR3 consists of 16 residues. Germline values: CDR1 SGHKS, CDR2 YYEKEE (reference sequence). This sequence joins TRBV5-5 and TRBJ2-5; D possibly uses TRBD1 or TRBD2 (5 bases each). The clonotype originates from a person aged 40 to 85 with oral cavity squamous cell carcinoma. This specimen consisted of PBMCs, obtained before nivolumab (anti-PD-1) treatment. The CDR3 nucleotides are TGTGCCAGCAGCACGGGACGCCCGAGGCAAGGGGAGACCCAGTACTTC. It is translated as CASSTGRPRQGETQYF.